The 30 T cell receptor beta chains in this list originate from one sample, sequenced in a study of T cell responses to AZD1222 COVID-19 vaccine. Libraries were prepared by immunoSEQ multiplex PCR; TCRdb keeps only in-frame clonotypes and omits some of them. In the table there are 150,000 or so clones, about 92% of which are singletons. The source material was peripheral blood, sampled 28 days after the second AZD1222 dose. These receptors all stem from an adult who received the AZD1222 COVID-19 vaccine.

This chain links TRBV7-9 with TRBJ1-3, with no clear D. The CDR3 loop spans 14 amino acids. Trimming took off 2 bases at V and 2 bases at J, with 7 bases between the two ends. Germline CDR1 and CDR2: SEHNR and FQNEAQ (reference sequence). CDR3 loop: CASSLSGAGNTIYF. The CDR3 DNA reads as TGTGCCAGCAGCTTATCTGGGGCTGGAAACACCATATATTTT. The full variable domain, completed using reference TRBV7-9 and TRBJ1-3, is DTGVSQNPRHKITKRGQNVTFRCDPISEHNRLYWYRQTLGQGPEFLTYFQNEAQLEKSRLLSDRFSAERPKGSFSTLEIQRTEQGDSAMYLCASSLSGAGNTIYFGEGSWLTVV.

J is TRBJ1-5 and V is TRBV28; tentative D call: TRBD1 (6 bases). The V gene's germline CDR1 is MDHEN and CDR2 SYDVKM. The CDR3 has 15 amino acids. Trimming removed 5 bases from V and 3 bases from J, with 14 bases in between. Here the CDR3 DNA reads TGTGCCAGCAGTCCCCTGGACAGTAACAATCAGCCCCAGCATTTT. This gives the protein CASSPLDSNNQPQHF.

This clone was observed once. The V gene is TRBV7-2, the J gene TRBJ2-1; 8 bases fit TRBD2. The CDR3 runs to 15 residues. With 3 bases clipped from V and 7 bases from J, the junction kept 8 bases outside the gene matches. The germline gives CDR1 SGHTA, CDR2 FQGNSA. The CDR3 DNA reads TGTGCCAGCAGCTTCCAGCGGGGGCTTCGGAATGAGCAGTTCTTC. Translation: CASSFQRGLRNEQFF.

The V call is TRBV5-1, the J call TRBJ2-7, with D possibly being TRBD2 (6 bases). Between the trimmed V and J ends, which lost 2 bases and 1 base, there was a span of 10 bases. The CDR3 sequence is 14 residues long. Germline CDR1 SGHRS, CDR2 YFSETQ. This CDR3 is CASSFGTESYEQYF. The CDR3 region has the DNA TGCGCCAGCAGCTTCGGGACTGAGTCCTACGAGCAGTACTTC.

The gene calls are TRBV29-1 and TRBJ2-1; D possibly uses TRBD1 or TRBD2 (5 bases each). The V gene's germline CDR1 is SQVTM and CDR2 ANQGSEA. The CDR3 is 12 residues long. V shed 4 bases and J shed 5 bases, with 9 bases lying between them. The CDR3 loop is CSVGRGHNEQFF. The CDR3 DNA follows: TGCAGCGTTGGTAGGGGACACAATGAGCAGTTCTTC.

The rearrangement links TRBV6-5 to TRBJ2-1; D might be TRBD2 (5 bases). This CDR3 has 15 amino acids. With 7 bases removed from V and 7 bases from J, the gap between germline ends came to 20 bases. The V gene's germline CDR1 is MNHEY and CDR2 SVGAGI. The CDR3 loop is CASTPTNGVMNEQFF. The DNA of the CDR3 is TGTGCCAGCACCCCGACCAACGGGGTTATGAATGAGCAGTTCTTC.

The rearrangement uses TRBV6-5 and TRBJ1-1, with D uncertain. This CDR3 contains 14 residues. Germline CDR1 is MNHEY and CDR2 is SVGAGI. Trimming took off 4 bases at V and 1 base at J, with 10 bases between the two ends. CDR3 sequence (DNA): TGTGCCAGCAGTTCCTCCTTAGAGAACACTGAAGCTTTCTTT. Translation: CASSSSLENTEAFF.

V usage is TRBV19 and J usage is TRBJ2-5, with D possibly being TRBD1 (5 bases). CDR3 length: 16 amino acids. V lost 3 bases and J 0 bases, leaving 14 bases between the germline ends. Looked up from germline, CDR1 is LNHDA and CDR2 is SQIVND (reference sequence). In DNA, the CDR3 is TGTGCCAGTAGTATTGGAGTCGACAGCTACCAAGAGACCCAGTACTTC. Its protein product is CASSIGVDSYQETQYF.

J is TRBJ2-3 and V is TRBV28; D ambiguous. The CDR3 has 12 amino acids. The germline CDR1 and CDR2 sequences are MDHEN and SYDVKM. V was cut by 1 base and J by 6 bases, with 5 bases left in between. CDR3 amino acids: CASSLFGDTQYF. CDR3 DNA: TGTGCCAGCAGTTTATTCGGGGATACGCAGTATTTT. The whole variable domain, filled in from reference TRBV28 and TRBJ2-3, reads DVKVTQSSRYLVKRTGEKVFLECVQDMDHENMFWYRQDPGLGLRLIYFSYDVKMKEKGDIPEGYSVSREKKERFSLILESASTNQTSMYLCASSLFGDTQYFGPGTRLTVL.

J is TRBJ2-7 and V is TRBV9; D uncertain. Germline loops: CDR1 SGDLS, CDR2 YYNGEE. The CDR3 totals 18 residues. Trimming removed 0 bases from V and 7 bases from J, with 26 bases in between. The CDR3 reads CASSVGIREQTYPGEQYF. CDR3 nucleotide sequence: TGTGCCAGCAGCGTAGGCATAAGGGAACAGACCTACCCTGGGGAGCAGTACTTC.

The chain is built from TRBV14 and TRBJ2-3, with 10 bases lining up with TRBD2. Germline CDR1 is SGHDN and CDR2 is FVKESK. Trimming took 1 base from V and 1 from J; bases not matched to a gene: 20. The CDR3 spans 22 residues. Here the CDR3 DNA reads TGTGCCAGCAGCCAAGGGGTATCCTTTAGCGGGAGGACCCTAATACGCACAGATACGCAGTATTTT. It specifies CASSQGVSFSGRTLIRTDTQYF.

The rearrangement uses TRBV7-9 and TRBJ2-7; D remains ambiguous. The CDR3 has 13 amino acids. The V gene lost 1 base and the J gene lost 6 bases, with 10 bases spanning the gap. The germline CDR1 and CDR2 sequences are SEHNR and FQNEAQ (reference sequence). CDR3 amino acids: CASSLGTAGEQYF. CDR3 sequence (DNA): TGTGCCAGCAGCTTAGGGACGGCAGGCGAGCAGTACTTC.

The chain has TRBV9 and TRBJ2-3; 12 positions agree with TRBD1. The CDR3 length is 18 residues. Trimming cost V 4 bases and J 4 bases; bases outside gene matches: 13. From germline, CDR1 is SGDLS and CDR2 YYNGEE. The CDR3 DNA reads as TGTGCCAGCAGCAGAACTCCCGGGACAGGGGGCAACCCAGATACGCAGTATTTT. Protein: CASSRTPGTGGNPDTQYF.

This clone was detected only a few times. The chain employs TRBV6-6 and TRBJ1-2; TRBD1 agrees at 7 bases. V trimming: 8 bases; J trimming: 13 bases; junction bases outside the gene matches: 7. The CDR3 loop spans 10 amino acids. Germline assignment: CDR1 MNHNY and CDR2 SVGAGI (reference sequence). For the CDR3, the DNA is TGTGCCAGCTCGACAGGGATTTTCACCTTC. Translated: CASSTGIFTF.

The chain couples TRBV6-5 to TRBJ2-5; D possibly uses TRBD1 or TRBD2 (6 bases each). This CDR3 is 12 amino acids long. The germline CDR1 and CDR2 sequences are MNHEY and SVGAGI. With 6 bases removed from V and 7 bases from J, the gap between germline ends came to 12 bases. CDR3 residues: CASRGGLGTQYF. Written as DNA, the CDR3 is TGTGCCAGCAGGGGGGGCTTAGGGACCCAGTACTTC.

The chain couples TRBV28 to TRBJ2-7; D ambiguous. The germline V gene has CDR1 MDHEN and CDR2 SYDVKM. V lost 5 bases and J 8 bases, leaving 19 bases between the germline ends. The CDR3 covers 14 residues. DNA of the CDR3: TGTGCCAGCAGTCCCCACCGCGAAGATACGAAGCAGTACTTC. This gives the protein CASSPHREDTKQYF.

The J gene is TRBJ2-5, the V gene TRBV2, with 11 bases identical to TRBD1. V was clipped by 6 bases and J by 4 bases; unmatched bases: 7. Germline V CDR1 and CDR2: SNHLY, FYNNEI. The CDR3 is 15 residues long. Here the CDR3 reads CASRPGTGGLETQYF. The CDR3 DNA reads as TGTGCCAGCAGGCCCGGGACAGGGGGTTTAGAGACCCAGTACTTC.

This chain links TRBV5-6 with TRBJ1-1; TRBD1 might be the D (5 bases). From germline, CDR1 is SGHDT and CDR2 YYEEEE. Between the trimmed V and J ends, which lost 2 bases and 6 bases, there was a span of 11 bases. The CDR3 covers 13 residues. CDR3: CASSFLRDPEAFF. The CDR3 DNA follows: TGTGCCAGCAGCTTTCTCCGGGACCCTGAAGCTTTCTTT.

The V gene is TRBV6-1, the J gene TRBJ2-1, with 9 bases fitting TRBD1. The V and J ends lost 2 bases and 7 bases, in that order; junction bases with no gene match: 6. The V gene's germline CDR1 is MNHNS and CDR2 SASEGT. The CDR3 totals 15 residues. The CDR3 DNA follows: TGTGCCAGCAGTGAAATGAGGACAGGGGAAAATGAGCAGTTCTTC. Translated, it gives CASSEMRTGENEQFF.

The chain has TRBV28 and TRBJ1-6; D might be TRBD1 (6 bases). CDR1 is MDHEN, CDR2 SYDVKM, per germline. CDR3 length equals 15 residues. The germline V and J ends were trimmed by 5 bases and 9 bases, with 17 bases remaining between them. The CDR3 DNA reads TGTGCCAGCAGTGGGGGACACGACTATGGTTCACCCCTCCACTTT. Its translation is CASSGGHDYGSPLHF.

The chain recombines TRBV4-2 with TRBJ2-5, with TRBD2 matching 14 bases. V lost 4 bases, J lost 4 bases, and 8 bases stayed unmatched. CDR3 length: 17 residues. Per germline, CDR1 LGHNA and CDR2 YNFKEQ. The CDR3, as DNA: TGTGCCAGCAGCCGAGATTTCGGGACTAGCGGGAGAGAGACCCAGTACTTC. Protein product: CASSRDFGTSGRETQYF.

The J gene is TRBJ1-3, the V gene TRBV28, with 7 bases aligning to TRBD1. The CDR3 consists of 12 residues. Germline loops: CDR1 MDHEN, CDR2 SYDVKM. With 6 bases clipped from V and 9 bases from J, the junction kept 5 bases outside the gene matches. CDR3 loop: CASRGTVGTIYF. The DNA of the CDR3 is TGTGCCAGCAGGGGGACAGTCGGCACCATATATTTT.

CDR3 nucleotides: TGCAGTGCTAGTATCCCAGTAAGCTCCTATAATTCACCCCTCCACTTT. The encoded protein is CSASIPVSSYNSPLHF. This sequence joins TRBV20-1 and TRBJ1-6; the D is unclear. The CDR3 loop spans 16 amino acids. CDR1 DFQATT and CDR2 SNEGSKA come from the germline V gene (reference sequence). V was cut by 3 bases and J by 0 bases, with 12 bases left in between.

This chain connects TRBV14 to TRBJ2-1; tentative D call: TRBD2 (6 bases). Trimming pared 7 bases from V and 5 bases from J, leaving 18 bases between. The V gene's germline CDR1 is SGHDN and CDR2 FVKESK. CDR3 size: 15 residues. Written as DNA, the CDR3 is TGTGCCAGCACCGGGAGAGTAGCTTCCGACAATGAGCAGTTCTTC. The encoded protein is CASTGRVASDNEQFF.

CDR3 protein: CASRPPQGLPYEQYF. The CDR3, as DNA: TGTGCCAGCAGACCACCTCAGGGTCTCCCCTACGAGCAGTACTTC. The chain links TRBV28 to TRBJ2-7; D might be TRBD1 (5 bases). Trimming stripped 6 bases from V and 2 bases from J, with 17 bases between. CDR3 length equals 15 residues. Germline-derived CDR1 and CDR2 are MDHEN and SYDVKM.

V is TRBV28 and J is TRBJ1-3; D not resolved. Germline CDR1 and CDR2: MDHEN and SYDVKM. The CDR3 consists of 16 residues. Trimming left V 3 bases short and J 4 bases short, with 16 bases between. CDR3 in amino acids: CASSFRGFSGGNTIYF. The CDR3 DNA reads as TGTGCCAGCAGTTTTAGAGGATTTTCTGGGGGAAACACCATATATTTT.

The table lists this clone with a count of one. The rearrangement links TRBV30 to TRBJ2-2, with no clear D. Germline-derived CDR1 and CDR2 are GTSNPN and SVGIG (reference sequence). The ends were cut back, 0 bases at V and 5 bases at J, with 4 bases in the middle. The CDR3 extends over 12 amino acids. The CDR3 DNA sequence: TGTGCCTGGAGTGTTAGGACCGGGGAGCTGTTTTTT. Amino acid sequence: CAWSVRTGELFF.

J is TRBJ2-1 and V is TRBV7-3; tentatively, D is TRBD2 (5 bases). V was clipped by 6 bases and J by 4 bases, with 10 bases between them. The germline V gene has CDR1 SGHTA and CDR2 FQGTGA. The CDR3 runs 13 residues. The CDR3 coding sequence is TGTGCCAGCAGTCGAGGGCTTTACAATGAGCAGTTCTTC. This codes for CASSRGLYNEQFF.

This chain uses TRBV28 with TRBJ1-2; weak D call: TRBD1 (6 bases). V was clipped by 5 bases and J by 7 bases, with 17 bases between them. There are 14 residues in the CDR3. CDR1 and CDR2 from the germline V gene are MDHEN and SYDVKM. This CDR3 reads CASSTDRTLFGYTF. Here the CDR3 DNA reads TGTGCCAGCAGTACGGACAGAACCCTATTTGGCTACACCTTC.

This rearrangement joins TRBV5-1 to TRBJ2-1, with TRBD2 identical over 11 bases. CDR1 and CDR2 (germline): SGHRS, YFSETQ. CDR3 length: 15 residues. Losses at the gene ends were 4 bases for V and 4 bases for J; bases not matched to a gene: 4. In DNA, the CDR3 is TGCGCCAGCAGCGACGGGACTAGCGGATACAATGAGCAGTTCTTC. Protein product: CASSDGTSGYNEQFF.